Listed below are T cell receptor beta chains from one sample, sequenced in a study of shared clonotypes between healthy human individuals. Repertoires were generated with immunoSEQ multiplex PCR, while TCRdb's copy carries only in-frame clones and drops some. Among approximately 810,000 clones, around 92% were seen once, and the ten largest hold around 24%. The specimen sequenced was naive CD8+ T cells sorted from blood. The receptors here all came from a young man in good health. Each CDR3 is given without its conserved first and last residue. A D gene is named only where the DNA matches it firmly. Rows may omit the clone size; those that give it use once, few, many or a size class.

abundance: -; j_gene: TRBJ1-5; v_gene: TRBV27; d_gene: -; CDR3aa: ASKEGNQPQH
abundance: -; j_gene: TRBJ1-5; v_gene: TRBV27; d_gene: -; CDR3aa: ASSLGPRQPQH
abundance: -; j_gene: TRBJ2-5; v_gene: TRBV5-4; d_gene: -; CDR3aa: ASSLSVEGGSETQY
abundance: -; j_gene: TRBJ2-3; v_gene: TRBV4-1; d_gene: -; CDR3aa: ASSQVADTQY
abundance: -; j_gene: TRBJ1-5; v_gene: TRBV7-9; d_gene: -; CDR3aa: ASSSYMNQPQH
abundance: -; j_gene: TRBJ2-2; v_gene: TRBV6-5; d_gene: -; CDR3aa: ASSPGTRGTGELF
abundance: -; j_gene: TRBJ2-5; v_gene: TRBV7-2; d_gene: TRBD2; CDR3aa: ASSLGREREVVETQY
abundance: -; j_gene: TRBJ1-2; v_gene: TRBV30; d_gene: -; CDR3aa: AWSVDLVEGYT
abundance: -; j_gene: TRBJ2-7; v_gene: TRBV27; d_gene: TRBD2; CDR3aa: ASSSLSSGRRGAYEQY
abundance: -; j_gene: TRBJ2-1; v_gene: TRBV9; d_gene: TRBD2; CDR3aa: ASSPRGSGSYNEQF
abundance: -; j_gene: TRBJ1-4; v_gene: TRBV9; d_gene: -; CDR3aa: ASSVGGGRPEKLF
abundance: -; j_gene: TRBJ2-3; v_gene: TRBV28; d_gene: -; CDR3aa: ASSLSAGGTQY
abundance: -; j_gene: TRBJ2-3; v_gene: TRBV23-1; d_gene: -; CDR3aa: ASSQSASILTTDTQY
abundance: -; j_gene: TRBJ2-7; v_gene: TRBV11-2; d_gene: TRBD2; CDR3aa: ASSLENRDYFRY
abundance: -; j_gene: TRBJ1-4; v_gene: TRBV9; d_gene: TRBD1; CDR3aa: ASSAERDRANEKLF
abundance: -; j_gene: TRBJ2-1; v_gene: TRBV9; d_gene: -; CDR3aa: ASSTDSNEQF
abundance: -; j_gene: TRBJ1-5; v_gene: TRBV7-6; d_gene: -; CDR3aa: ASSLVPGYGQPQH
abundance: -; j_gene: TRBJ2-7; v_gene: TRBV7-8; d_gene: -; CDR3aa: ASKPTGTPYEQY
abundance: -; j_gene: TRBJ2-7; v_gene: TRBV28; d_gene: -; CDR3aa: ASSSGTSYEQY
abundance: -; j_gene: TRBJ2-7; v_gene: TRBV14; d_gene: TRBD2; CDR3aa: ASTIAGGPSYEQY
abundance: -; j_gene: TRBJ1-5; v_gene: TRBV28; d_gene: -; CDR3aa: ASSPTRGAQPQH
abundance: -; j_gene: TRBJ2-7; v_gene: TRBV7-3; d_gene: TRBD2; CDR3aa: ASSRGTSSYEQY
abundance: -; j_gene: TRBJ2-1; v_gene: TRBV30; d_gene: -; CDR3aa: ARSDDRSYNEQF
abundance: -; j_gene: TRBJ1-3; v_gene: TRBV9; d_gene: -; CDR3aa: ASSGRGPGNTIY
abundance: -; j_gene: TRBJ2-7; v_gene: TRBV15; d_gene: TRBD1; CDR3aa: ATREDRDSSYEQY
abundance: -; j_gene: TRBJ1-1; v_gene: TRBV5-1; d_gene: TRBD1; CDR3aa: ASSLAGKGALNTEAF
abundance: -; j_gene: TRBJ1-4; v_gene: TRBV6-5; d_gene: -; CDR3aa: ASSSGRFNEKLF
abundance: -; j_gene: TRBJ1-3; v_gene: TRBV28; d_gene: -; CDR3aa: ASSLLQGSGNTIY
abundance: -; j_gene: TRBJ2-1; v_gene: TRBV7-2; d_gene: TRBD2; CDR3aa: ASSTWTSGNNEQF
abundance: once; j_gene: TRBJ2-5; v_gene: TRBV11-2; d_gene: TRBD2; CDR3aa: ASSFPRTSGRYQETQY
abundance: -; j_gene: TRBJ2-7; v_gene: TRBV29-1; d_gene: -; CDR3aa: SVVGDLYEQY
abundance: -; j_gene: TRBJ2-7; v_gene: TRBV5-5; d_gene: -; CDR3aa: ASSHGDNYEQY
abundance: -; j_gene: TRBJ2-7; v_gene: TRBV29-1; d_gene: TRBD1; CDR3aa: SVWDRGYEQY